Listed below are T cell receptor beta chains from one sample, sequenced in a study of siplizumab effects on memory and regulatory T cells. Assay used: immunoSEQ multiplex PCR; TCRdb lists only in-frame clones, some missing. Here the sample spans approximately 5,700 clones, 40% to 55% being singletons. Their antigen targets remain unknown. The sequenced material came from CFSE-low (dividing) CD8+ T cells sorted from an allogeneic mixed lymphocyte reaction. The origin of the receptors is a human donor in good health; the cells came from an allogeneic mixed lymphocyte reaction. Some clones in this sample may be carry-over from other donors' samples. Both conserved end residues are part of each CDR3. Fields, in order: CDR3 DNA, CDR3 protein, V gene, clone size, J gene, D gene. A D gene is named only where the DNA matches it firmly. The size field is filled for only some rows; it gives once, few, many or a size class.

DNA: TGTGCCAGCAGCTCGTACCCCGGGACTTCAAAGGGTACGCAGTATTTT
CDR3: CASSSYPGTSKGTQYF
V: TRBV7-3
size: .
J: TRBJ2-3
D: .

DNA: TGTGCCAGCAGTTTATCGAAGCAGGGGGCCTACGAGCAGTACTTC
CDR3: CASSLSKQGAYEQYF
V: TRBV27
size: .
J: TRBJ2-7
D: TRBD1

DNA: TGTGCCAGCAGCAGGGGGCGTCCTGAAAAACTGTTTTTT
CDR3: CASSRGRPEKLFF
V: TRBV2
size: many
J: TRBJ1-4
D: TRBD1

DNA: TGTGCCAGCAGCTCGAATAGTAGGGCCATGAACACTGAAGCTTTCTTT
CDR3: CASSSNSRAMNTEAFF
V: TRBV7-9
size: .
J: TRBJ1-1
D: .

DNA: TGTGCCAGCAGCGTAGTACAGGGCGGCACAGATACGCAGTATTTT
CDR3: CASSVVQGGTDTQYF
V: TRBV9
size: .
J: TRBJ2-3
D: .

DNA: TGTGCCAGCAGTTTCTTGACGGTTGGAAACACCATATATTTT
CDR3: CASSFLTVGNTIYF
V: TRBV28
size: .
J: TRBJ1-3
D: .

DNA: TGTGCCAGCAGCTGGGGGACTAACGGAGCTGACGAGCAGTACTTC
CDR3: CASSWGTNGADEQYF
V: TRBV5-6
size: .
J: TRBJ2-7
D: TRBD2

DNA: TGTGCCTGGAGTGTTGGCGGGCTGAACACTGAAGCTTTCTTT
CDR3: CAWSVGGLNTEAFF
V: TRBV30
size: many
J: TRBJ1-1
D: .

DNA: TGTGCCAGTCGGAGACAGGGCGGGAACACTGAAGCTTTCTTT
CDR3: CASRRQGGNTEAFF
V: TRBV19
size: few
J: TRBJ1-1
D: TRBD1

DNA: TGTGCCAGCAGTTTATACAGGGTCTCCTACGAGCAGTACTTC
CDR3: CASSLYRVSYEQYF
V: TRBV27
size: .
J: TRBJ2-7
D: .

DNA: TGTGCCAGCAGTTGGGCAGGGAAATCGAACACTGAAGCTTTCTTT
CDR3: CASSWAGKSNTEAFF
V: TRBV6-9
size: .
J: TRBJ1-1
D: .

DNA: TGTGCCAGCAGTTTACTTCCGGGACAAAGCTCCTACGAGCAGTACTTC
CDR3: CASSLLPGQSSYEQYF
V: TRBV28
size: few
J: TRBJ2-7
D: .

DNA: TGCGCCAGCAGCTTGCTCCCCACGACAGGGGGCGGAGGAGACTATGGCTACACCTTC
CDR3: CASSLLPTTGGGGDYGYTF
V: TRBV5-1
size: .
J: TRBJ1-2
D: TRBD1

DNA: TGTGCCAGCAGTCACAGGGGCGTCTCCTACGAGCAGTACTTC
CDR3: CASSHRGVSYEQYF
V: TRBV27
size: .
J: TRBJ2-7
D: TRBD1

DNA: TGTGCCAGCCGCTCGACTACAGCGCGTCACCAGCCCCAGCATTTT
CDR3: CASRSTTARHQPQHF
V: TRBV5-6
size: .
J: TRBJ1-5
D: .

DNA: TGCGCCAGCAGCTTGGAACGATTACAAAGCGGTTACAATGAGCAGTTCTTC
CDR3: CASSLERLQSGYNEQFF
V: TRBV5-1
size: few
J: TRBJ2-1
D: .

DNA: TGTGCCAGCAGTTTATCGTACTCATACGAGCAGTACTTC
CDR3: CASSLSYSYEQYF
V: TRBV27
size: .
J: TRBJ2-7
D: .

DNA: TGTGCCAGCAGCGTAGGGCATCAGGGGGCGGTAGCAGATACGCAGTATTTT
CDR3: CASSVGHQGAVADTQYF
V: TRBV9
size: .
J: TRBJ2-3
D: TRBD1

DNA: TGTGCCAGTAGTTGGACAGGGGGGGCCTACGAGCAGTACTTC
CDR3: CASSWTGGAYEQYF
V: TRBV19
size: few
J: TRBJ2-7
D: TRBD1

DNA: TGTGCCAGCAGCTTGGCAGCCGCGGGAGGGCTTAATGAGCAGTTCTTC
CDR3: CASSLAAAGGLNEQFF
V: TRBV5-6
size: .
J: TRBJ2-1
D: TRBD2

DNA: TGTGCCAGCACTGTACAGGGTCAGGCTCAGCCCCAGCATTTT
CDR3: CASTVQGQAQPQHF
V: TRBV5-4
size: .
J: TRBJ1-5
D: .

DNA: TGTGCCAGTAGTCTGGTCTCTGGGGCCAACGTCCTGACTTTC
CDR3: CASSLVSGANVLTF
V: TRBV19
size: medium-sized
J: TRBJ2-6
D: .

DNA: TGTGCCAGCAGCTTAGTTTCAGGCGAGCAGTACTTC
CDR3: CASSLVSGEQYF
V: TRBV7-6
size: once
J: TRBJ2-7
D: .

DNA: TGTGCCATCAGTTTTGGACTAGCCGGCTACGAGCAGTACTTC
CDR3: CAISFGLAGYEQYF
V: TRBV10-3
size: .
J: TRBJ2-7
D: TRBD2

DNA: TGTGCCAGCAGTTTACGGCTCTTGACTAGCACAGATACGCAGTATTTT
CDR3: CASSLRLLTSTDTQYF
V: TRBV27
size: .
J: TRBJ2-3
D: .

DNA: TGTGCCAGCAGTCTACTGCCGGGACAGAACACCGGGGAGCTGTTTTTT
CDR3: CASSLLPGQNTGELFF
V: TRBV28
size: .
J: TRBJ2-2
D: .

DNA: TGCAGCGTTGAGACGGGACTATACAATGAGCAGTTCTTC
CDR3: CSVETGLYNEQFF
V: TRBV29-1
size: .
J: TRBJ2-1
D: TRBD2

DNA: TGTGCCAGCAGCTATTGGACGGACTACGAGCAGTACTTC
CDR3: CASSYWTDYEQYF
V: TRBV11-2
size: few
J: TRBJ2-7
D: .

DNA: TGTGCCATCAGTGAGTCGTTGGTGGGCGACGGCTACACCTTC
CDR3: CAISESLVGDGYTF
V: TRBV10-3
size: .
J: TRBJ1-2
D: .

DNA: TGTGCCAGTAGTATAGATCCTTTAATCGGGTCGAACACCGGGGAGCTGTTTTTT
CDR3: CASSIDPLIGSNTGELFF
V: TRBV19
size: few
J: TRBJ2-2
D: .

DNA: TGTGCCACCAGCAGAGATCGGCGAGCCGAGCAGTACTTC
CDR3: CATSRDRRAEQYF
V: TRBV15
size: few
J: TRBJ2-7
D: .

DNA: TGTGCCAGCAGTGACGAGGTAGGGATTACAGATACGCAGTATTTT
CDR3: CASSDEVGITDTQYF
V: TRBV6-4
size: few
J: TRBJ2-3
D: .

DNA: TGTGCCAGCAGCTTCGGACAGGGCGACTATGGCTACACCTTC
CDR3: CASSFGQGDYGYTF
V: TRBV7-3
size: .
J: TRBJ1-2
D: TRBD1

DNA: TGTGCCAGCAGCGATGGGACAGGGGGTTACGAGCAGTACTTC
CDR3: CASSDGTGGYEQYF
V: TRBV6-9
size: once
J: TRBJ2-7
D: TRBD1

DNA: TGTGCCAGCAGTTTAGCGGGAGGAGCTTACAATGAGCAGTTCTTC
CDR3: CASSLAGGAYNEQFF
V: TRBV27
size: .
J: TRBJ2-1
D: TRBD2

DNA: TGTGCCAGCAGCTTGGTCGTCCTGGCCGAGCAGTACTTC
CDR3: CASSLVVLAEQYF
V: TRBV5-5
size: .
J: TRBJ2-7
D: .

DNA: TGTGCCAGCAGCTTCCGCCCGACAGGGCTGGGCGAGCAGTACTTC
CDR3: CASSFRPTGLGEQYF
V: TRBV7-9
size: .
J: TRBJ2-7
D: TRBD1

DNA: TGTGCCAGCAGTTTATCGACAGGGCCGTACAATGAGCAGTTCTTC
CDR3: CASSLSTGPYNEQFF
V: TRBV27
size: .
J: TRBJ2-1
D: TRBD1

DNA: TGCGCCAGCAGTGAGCCAGATGAGAACACTGAAGCTTTCTTT
CDR3: CASSEPDENTEAFF
V: TRBV10-2
size: .
J: TRBJ1-1
D: .

DNA: TGTGCCAGCAGTGAGACAGGGAACCAAGAGACCCAGTACTTC
CDR3: CASSETGNQETQYF
V: TRBV28
size: .
J: TRBJ2-5
D: TRBD1

DNA: TGCAGCGTGACAGGGACAAATCCTCTCTACGAGCAGTACTTC
CDR3: CSVTGTNPLYEQYF
V: TRBV29-1
size: .
J: TRBJ2-7
D: TRBD1

DNA: TGTGCCATCAGTGAGAACGCCAACTCTGGAAACACCATATATTTT
CDR3: CAISENANSGNTIYF
V: TRBV10-3
size: .
J: TRBJ1-3
D: .